In this sample, the clone carrying this TCR beta chain turned up a few times. This sample was included in a study of human T cells and chemical hapten exposure. Time point specified: patch test 2, 6 weeks after DPC sensitization. The treatment was: therapeutic diphenylcyclopropenone sensitization with weekly scalp DPC. Staff drew blood before applying each patch test. TCRdb ran MiXCR on the RACE reads and lists one entry per CDR3 protein. The sample contains more than 90,000 distinct CDR3 sequences, roughly 11% of which appear only once. The CDR3 has 12 amino acids. Trimming shortened V by 6 bases and J by 1 base, and 4 bases separated the two germline ends.

This receptor was obtained from a woman aged 40 to 50 with alopecia areata. Some clones in this sample may be carry-over from other donors' samples. V and J are TRBV12-3 or TRBV12-4 and TRBJ1-5, with D hard to call. The sequences come from whole blood, collected in connection with sensitization to the hapten diphenylcyclopropenone (DPC). CDR3 residues: CASRSSNQPQHF. The CDR3 DNA sequence: TGTGCCAGCAGGTCCAGCAATCAGCCCCAGCATTTT.